This is a list of T cell receptor beta chains from one sample in a study of cytomegalovirus exposure and HLA in healthy donors. Using immunoSEQ multiplex PCR, the repertoire was profiled, and TCRdb retains in-frame clones only, with some absent. This table holds about 65,000 clones, just over 90% found once. Sample: PBMCs. All receptors derive from a woman aged 18-29 years in good health and CMV-seronegative. Each CDR3 is given with its conserved first and last residue. Each record gives: CDR3 length, V gene, D gene, J gene, clone size, CDR3 protein, CDR3 DNA. D genes are given only for firm matches. A row's size may be missing; if present it is once, few, many or a size class.

>12|TRBV10-2|-|TRBJ1-2|-
CASSEDRHGYTF
TGCGCCAGCAGTGAGGACAGGCATGGCTACACCTTC
>18|TRBV7-3|-|TRBJ2-2|-
CASSPTQLEAANTGELFF
TGTGCCAGCAGCCCCACCCAACTAGAGGCCGCGAACACCGGGGAGCTGTTTTTT
>13|TRBV5-6|-|TRBJ2-1|-
CASSLGLANEQFF
TGTGCCAGCAGCTTGGGATTAGCGAATGAGCAGTTCTTC
>18|TRBV10-2|-|TRBJ2-4|-
CASWGHQGFRSAKNIQYF
TGCGCCAGCTGGGGACATCAGGGTTTTCGGTCCGCTAAAAACATTCAGTACTTC
>14|TRBV6-4|TRBD2|TRBJ2-1|few
CASSGTSGSNEQFF
TGTGCCAGCAGTGGGACTAGCGGGAGCAATGAGCAGTTCTTC
>15|TRBV28|-|TRBJ2-1|-
CASSLRRSSYNEQFF
TGTGCCAGCAGTTTACGGAGGAGCTCCTACAATGAGCAGTTCTTC
>15|TRBV5-8|TRBD2|TRBJ2-5|-
CASSLVSGGVETQYF
TGTGCCAGCAGCTTGGTTAGCGGGGGTGTAGAGACCCAGTACTTC
>16|TRBV7-2|TRBD2|TRBJ2-1|-
CASSLEGTSGSYEQFF
TGTGCCAGCAGCTTAGAGGGGACTAGCGGGAGCTATGAGCAGTTCTTC
>16|TRBV4-3|-|TRBJ1-2|-
CASSQDGLSLPYGYTF
TGCGCCAGCAGCCAAGATGGGCTATCCCTTCCTTATGGCTACACCTTC
>15|TRBV7-2|TRBD2|TRBJ2-7|-
CASSFRAGEMYEQYF
TGTGCCAGCAGCTTCAGGGCGGGGGAAATGTACGAGCAGTACTTC